Each of the 24 T cell receptor beta chains below was sequenced from the same sample in a study of T cell responses to AZD1222 COVID-19 vaccine. The assay was immunoSEQ multiplex PCR, and TCRdb's table has in-frame clones only and misses some. This repertoire shows 150,000 or so clones, roughly 90% found once; its top ten account for 15% to 20%. The sequencing used peripheral blood, collected on day 0 of AZD1222 vaccination. The receptors derive from an adult in good health.

The CDR3 protein is CASSQEGFRQFF. The DNA of the CDR3 is TGCGCCAGCAGCCAAGAGGGCTTCCGACAGTTCTTC. The chain has TRBV4-1 and TRBJ2-1, with D unclear. V was shortened by 0 bases and J by 13 bases, with 10 bases between the two germline ends. The CDR3 totals 12 residues. The germline gives CDR1 MGHRA, CDR2 YSYEKL.

The chain joins TRBV3-1 (or the pseudogene TRBV3-2) to TRBJ1-1; D is ambiguous. The germline V and J ends were trimmed by 0 bases and 5 bases, with 4 bases remaining between them. The CDR3 contains 12 residues. The germline gives CDR1 LGHDT, CDR2 YNNKEL (reference sequence). In DNA, the CDR3 is TGTGCCAGCAGCCAAGATTTGACTGAAGCTTTCTTT. It yields the protein CASSQDLTEAFF.

The chain recombines TRBV7-9 with TRBJ2-2, with 10 bases aligning to TRBD1. V was clipped by 5 bases and J by 0 bases; unmatched bases: 3. The CDR3 consists of 16 residues. Germline values: CDR1 SEHNR, CDR2 FQNEAQ (reference sequence). CDR3 in amino acids: CASSPGQGANTGELFF. CDR3 nucleotides: TGTGCCAGCAGCCCTGGACAGGGGGCGAACACCGGGGAGCTGTTTTTT.

The J gene is TRBJ1-2, the V gene TRBV7-9; D gene ambiguous. The CDR3 contains 14 residues. Germline V gene lookup returns CDR1 SEHNR and CDR2 FQNEAQ (reference sequence). The V end was cut by 6 bases, the J end by 8 bases, with 19 bases between. Here the CDR3 DNA reads TGTGCCAGCAGACTTGGGGAGGTGACGAAGGGCTACACCTTC. This translates into CASRLGEVTKGYTF.

The CDR3: CASSIPPGPGRRYEQYF. The CDR3 DNA sequence: TGTGCCAGCTCAATACCACCGGGACCGGGGAGGCGCTACGAGCAGTACTTC. The gene calls are TRBV18 and TRBJ2-7, with D maybe TRBD2 (6 bases). The CDR3 extends over 17 amino acids. The V gene lost 5 bases and the J gene lost 3 bases, with 23 bases spanning the gap. Germline V gene sequence: CDR1 KGHSH, CDR2 LQKENI. The whole variable domain, filled in from reference TRBV18 and TRBJ2-7, reads NAGVMQNPRHLVRRRGQEARLRCSPMKGHSHVYWYRQLPEEGLKFMVYLQKENIIDESGMPKERFSAEFPKEGPSILRIQQVVRGDSAAYFCASSIPPGPGRRYEQYFGPGTRLTVT.

The chain has TRBV7-8 and TRBJ2-2; maybe TRBD2 (6 bases). Trimming left V 4 bases short and J 5 bases short, with 17 bases between. The CDR3 consists of 16 residues. Germline loops: CDR1 SGHVS, CDR2 FQNEAQ. The CDR3 spells CASSSSTRWGTGELFF. The DNA of the CDR3 is TGTGCCAGCAGCTCTTCGACTAGGTGGGGGACCGGGGAGCTGTTTTTT.

This chain joins TRBV30 and TRBJ1-1; 7 bases fit TRBD1. The trim removed 5 bases at V and 4 bases at J, leaving 4 bases unmatched. This CDR3 contains 12 residues. Germline V CDR1 and CDR2: GTSNPN, SVGIG (reference sequence). CDR3 loop: CAWGTVGTEAFF. In DNA form, the CDR3 reads TGTGCCTGGGGGACAGTTGGCACTGAAGCTTTCTTT.

The V and J genes are TRBV11-2 and TRBJ2-7, with D perhaps matching TRBD1 (6 bases). This CDR3 is built from 13 residues. V was pared by 5 bases and J by 4 bases, with 12 bases between. Germline CDR1 and CDR2: SGHAT and FQNNGV. Here the CDR3 DNA reads TGTGCCAGCAGCATCGGGACACCGTACGAGCAGTACTTC. This codes for CASSIGTPYEQYF.

This sequence joins TRBV9 and TRBJ1-1; 7 nucleotides line up with TRBD1. This CDR3 comprises 15 residues. Germline V gene lookup returns CDR1 SGDLS and CDR2 YYNGEE. The V segment lost 0 bases and the J segment 1 base; nucleotides outside the gene matches: 3. This chain's CDR3 is CASSVGDSANTEAFF. The CDR3 DNA follows: TGTGCCAGCAGCGTAGGGGACAGCGCGAACACTGAAGCTTTCTTT.

The chain couples TRBV5-1 to TRBJ2-4; 9 bases line up with TRBD1. The CDR3 consists of 14 residues. Looked up from germline, CDR1 is SGHRS and CDR2 is YFSETQ. V shed 3 bases and J 7 bases; nucleotides not matched to a gene: 5. In DNA, the CDR3 is TGCGCCAGCAGCTCGGGACAGGGTGGGAACATTCAGTACTTC. Translation: CASSSGQGGNIQYF.

The rearrangement uses TRBV12-5 and TRBJ2-1; TRBD2 is a possible D gene (5 bases). The V gene's germline CDR1 is LGHNT and CDR2 FRNRAP. The CDR3 length is 15 residues. V was cut by 6 bases and J by 1 base, with 13 bases left in between. The CDR3 coding sequence is TGTGCTAGTGGCCCAGAGGGTAGTTCCTACAATGAGCAGTTCTTC. This sequence encodes CASGPEGSSYNEQFF.

The chain is built from TRBV27 and TRBJ1-6; D might be TRBD1 (6 bases). Germline lookup yields CDR1 MNHEY and CDR2 SMNVEV (reference sequence). The CDR3 sequence is 16 residues long. Trimming cost V 6 bases and J 0 bases, with 12 bases left between them. As DNA, the CDR3 is TGTGCCAGCAGCTCCCAGGGGAGCTCCTATAATTCACCCCTCCACTTT. Amino acid sequence: CASSSQGSSYNSPLHF.

The gene calls are TRBV3-1 (or the pseudogene TRBV3-2) and TRBJ1-1; D call uncertain. V lost 5 bases and J 3 bases, leaving 7 bases between the germline ends. The CDR3 is 12 amino acids. Germline V lookup: CDR1 LGHDT, CDR2 YNNKEL (reference sequence). The CDR3 here is CASSDVDTEAFF. The CDR3 DNA reads as TGTGCCAGCAGCGATGTGGACACTGAAGCTTTCTTT.

The J gene is TRBJ2-1, the V gene TRBV24-1; D call uncertain. V gave up 2 bases and J gave up 13 bases, with 14 bases separating them. The CDR3 runs 13 residues. Germline V gene lookup returns CDR1 KGHDR and CDR2 SFDVKD. CDR3 in amino acids: CATSDYRAPAQFF. The CDR3 coding sequence is TGTGCCACCAGTGATTACCGGGCACCAGCTCAGTTCTTC.

The chain uses TRBV4-3 and TRBJ2-4; D possibly uses TRBD1 or TRBD2 (6 bases each). CDR1 is LGHNA, CDR2 YSLEER, per germline. This CDR3 has 17 amino acids. The V gene lost 3 bases and the J gene lost 13 bases, with 28 bases spanning the gap. The CDR3 DNA sequence: TGCGCCAGCAGCCACCTTGCGGGACAATACTCTGCCACCCTCCAGTACTTC. This codes for CASSHLAGQYSATLQYF.

The chain uses TRBV7-2 and TRBJ1-4, with 7 bases that match TRBD1. Germline lookup yields CDR1 SGHTA and CDR2 FQGNSA. The V gene end was trimmed by 4 bases and the J gene end by 7 bases; junction bases not matched to a gene: 9. The CDR3 totals 15 residues. This CDR3 is CASSSGQVVGEKLFF. In DNA, the CDR3 is TGTGCCAGCAGCTCCGGACAGGTCGTAGGTGAAAAACTGTTTTTT.

This chain joins TRBV11-3 and TRBJ2-1; D could derive from TRBD1 or TRBD2 (5 bases each). V lost 1 base and J 4 bases, leaving 20 bases between the germline ends. There are 18 residues in the CDR3. Looked up from germline, CDR1 is SGHNT and CDR2 is YENEEA. The DNA for the CDR3 is TGTGCCAGCAGCTTAGTCGGGGCTACCGAGGGTCCATACAATGAGCAGTTCTTC. It encodes CASSLVGATEGPYNEQFF. Full variable domain (remainder filled in from reference TRBV11-3 and TRBJ2-1): EAGVVQSPRYKIIEKKQPVAFWCNPISGHNTLYWYLQNLGQGPELLIRYENEEAVDDSQLPKDRFSAERLKGVDSTLKIQPAELGDSAVYLCASSLVGATEGPYNEQFFGPGTRLTVL.

The rearrangement uses TRBV27 and TRBJ1-2; TRBD1 agrees at 8 bases. The germline CDR1 and CDR2 sequences are MNHEY and SMNVEV (reference sequence). CDR3 length: 14 amino acids. After removal of 5 bases from V and 4 bases from J, the junction contained 6 bases not matched to a gene. The CDR3 coding sequence is TGTGCCAGCAGTACAGGGGGTTCGGTCTATGGCTACACCTTC. Amino acid sequence: CASSTGGSVYGYTF.

This clone has just a few counts. The rearrangement links TRBV27 to TRBJ1-2, with no clear D. CDR1 is MNHEY and CDR2 is SMNVEV in the germline V gene (reference sequence). V shed 4 bases and J shed 0 bases, with 9 bases lying between them. There are 14 residues in the CDR3. The CDR3 region is CASSYGRTNYGYTF. CDR3 nucleotide sequence: TGTGCCAGCAGTTATGGGCGAACTAACTATGGCTACACCTTC.

The genes are TRBV3-1 (or the pseudogene TRBV3-2) and TRBJ1-2; D gene ambiguous. The CDR3 loop spans 11 amino acids. V lost 1 base and J lost 4, with 1 base in between. Germline lookup yields CDR1 LGHDT and CDR2 YNNKEL (reference sequence). The CDR3 region is CASSQAYGYTF. The CDR3 region has the DNA TGTGCCAGCAGCCAAGCCTATGGCTACACCTTC.

This chain links TRBV2 with TRBJ1-4, with D tentatively TRBD1 (6 bases). The CDR3 is 14 amino acids. CDR1 and CDR2 from the germline V gene are SNHLY and FYNNEI. Trimming shortened V by 3 bases and J by 10 bases, and 15 bases separated the two germline ends. The CDR3 sequence is CASSELGARGKLFF. Here the CDR3 DNA reads TGTGCCAGCAGTGAGTTGGGGGCAAGGGGAAAACTGTTTTTT. Together with reference TRBV2 and TRBJ1-4, the CDR3 gives the full variable domain: EPEVTQTPSHQVTQMGQEVILRCVPISNHLYFYWYRQILGQKVEFLVSFYNNEISEKSEIFDDQFSVERPDGSNFTLKIRSTKLEDSAMYFCASSELGARGKLFFGSGTQLSVL.

This sequence joins TRBV14 and TRBJ2-5; the D is unclear. The V gene's germline CDR1 is SGHDN and CDR2 FVKESK. The CDR3 spans 19 residues. The V and J ends lost 0 bases and 5 bases respectively, with 25 bases between them. The CDR3 spells CASSQDTSRVPIRWETQYF. The CDR3 DNA reads TGTGCCAGCAGCCAAGATACATCACGGGTCCCCATAAGGTGGGAGACCCAGTACTTC.

The J gene is TRBJ2-7, the V gene TRBV2, with D unresolved. CDR3 length equals 12 residues. Per germline, CDR1 SNHLY and CDR2 FYNNEI. The V end was cut by 0 bases, the J end by 5 bases, with 5 bases between. The DNA of the CDR3 is TGTGCCAGCAGTGAAGCGGAGAACGAGCAGTACTTC. This encodes CASSEAENEQYF.

The chain couples TRBV14 to TRBJ1-2; D gene uncertain. V lost 5 bases to trimming and J lost 3 bases, with 10 bases between them. The CDR3 is 13 residues long. Germline-derived CDR1 and CDR2 are SGHDN and FVKESK. CDR3 DNA sequence: TGTGCCAGCAGCAATCACATGGACTATGGCTACACCTTC. Translation: CASSNHMDYGYTF.